Below are 21 T cell receptor beta chains sequenced from a single sample in a study of OX40 agonist ivuxolimab in advanced cancers. Libraries were made using the immunoSEQ multiplex PCR assay. Here the immuneACCESS table is served through TCRdb, limited to in-frame sequences with V and J called. Missing clones are a known gap in these copies; in checked studies unresolved V genes cover under half, and the rest lacks a known reason. The sample table contains around 84,000 clones; only one count was recorded for around nine tenths of them. The ten biggest clones cover 0.4% to 0.55% of the sample. Sequencing used CD4+ or CD8+ T cells sorted from blood, obtained in a trial of the OX40 agonist ivuxolimab. The receptors derive from an adult with an advanced solid tumor such as melanoma, head and neck, liver or kidney cancer.

This chain uses TRBV28 with TRBJ1-2; 9 nucleotides align to TRBD1. With 3 bases clipped from V and 7 bases from J, the junction kept 3 bases outside the gene matches. The CDR3 has 13 residues. CDR1 is MDHEN and CDR2 is SYDVKM in the germline V gene. In nucleotides, the CDR3 is TGTGCCAGCAGTTTGGGGACAGGGACTGGCTACACCTTC. Translating gives CASSLGTGTGYTF.

The rearrangement links TRBV19 to TRBJ2-4; 11 nucleotides align to TRBD2. Germline CDR1 is LNHDA and CDR2 is SQIVND (reference sequence). The CDR3 spans 15 residues. V lost 5 bases and J lost 7; bases outside the gene matches: 7. Written as DNA, the CDR3 is TGTGCCAGTAGTCCGACTAGCGGGATCGGGAACATTCAGTACTTC. This gives the protein CASSPTSGIGNIQYF.

This chain connects TRBV7-8 to TRBJ2-3, with D perhaps matching TRBD2 (5 bases). CDR3 size: 18 residues. V lost 5 bases to trimming and J lost 3 bases, with 24 bases between them. Germline-derived CDR1 and CDR2 are SGHVS and FQNEAQ. CDR3 region: CASSKSESPLRGTDTQYF. The CDR3 nucleotides are TGTGCCAGCAGCAAAAGCGAATCCCCCCTCCGGGGAACAGATACGCAGTATTTT.

J is TRBJ2-3 and V is TRBV9, with D maybe TRBD2 (5 bases). Looked up from germline, CDR1 is SGDLS and CDR2 is YYNGEE. The CDR3 has 15 amino acids. V lost 0 bases and J 7 bases, leaving 15 bases between the germline ends. DNA for the CDR3: TGTGCCAGCAGCGTAGCGGGGAACATCCTATATACGCAGTATTTT. Its translation is CASSVAGNILYTQYF.

This chain joins TRBV7-2 and TRBJ2-7; perhaps D is TRBD1 or TRBD2 (5 bases each). The CDR3 extends over 14 amino acids. In germline, CDR1 is SGHTA, CDR2 FQGNSA. V lost 2 bases, J lost 5 bases, and 13 bases lay in between. CDR3 amino acids: CASSLNAGTHEQYF. As DNA, the CDR3 is TGTGCCAGCAGCTTAAATGCAGGGACCCACGAGCAGTACTTC.

The gene calls are TRBV29-1 and TRBJ2-7; TRBD2 matches 8 bases. Germline V lookup: CDR1 SQVTM, CDR2 ANQGSEA. The CDR3 loop spans 13 amino acids. V trimming: 2 bases; J trimming: 9 bases; junction bases outside the gene matches: 9. CDR3 sequence: CSVELSGEGVQYF. In DNA form, the CDR3 reads TGCAGCGTTGAACTTAGCGGGGAAGGTGTGCAGTACTTC.

The chain joins TRBV2 to TRBJ1-5; D not certain. This CDR3 spans 15 amino acids. The germline CDR1 and CDR2 sequences are SNHLY and FYNNEI. Trimming pared 0 bases from V and 0 bases from J, leaving 6 bases between. This CDR3 reads CASSEAGYSNQPQHF. DNA of the CDR3: TGTGCCAGCAGTGAAGCGGGTTATAGCAATCAGCCCCAGCATTTT.

The J gene is TRBJ2-7, the V gene TRBV6-1, with 8 bases that match TRBD1. V shed 7 bases and J 7 bases; nucleotides not matched to a gene: 6. CDR3 length equals 12 residues. Germline CDR1 MNHNS, CDR2 SASEGT. This chain's CDR3 is CASTTGGREQYF. The CDR3 bases are TGTGCCAGCACAACAGGGGGGCGTGAGCAGTACTTC.

The chain is built from TRBV7-2 and TRBJ2-7, with 8 nucleotides matching TRBD2. The CDR3 is 15 amino acids. Losses at the gene ends were 3 bases for V and 7 bases for J; bases not matched to a gene: 11. Germline V gene lookup returns CDR1 SGHTA and CDR2 FQGNSA. CDR3 coding DNA: TGTGCCAGCAGCTTTTCCGGGGGGGCCGTTTTGGAGCAGTACTTC. Protein sequence: CASSFSGGAVLEQYF.

Only one count was recorded for this clone. The rearrangement links TRBV5-4 to TRBJ2-5; 8 bases map to TRBD2. Losses at the gene ends were 4 bases for V and 3 bases for J; bases not matched to a gene: 5. Germline V gene lookup returns CDR1 SGHNT and CDR2 YYREEE (reference sequence). CDR3 size: 14 residues. CDR3: CASSHSGREETQYF. The CDR3 DNA is TGTGCCAGCAGCCACAGCGGGAGAGAAGAGACCCAGTACTTC.

The rearrangement uses TRBV11-3 and TRBJ2-7; the D is unclear. The germline V gene has CDR1 SGHNT and CDR2 YENEEA. V was pared by 3 bases and J by 1 base, with 19 bases between. CDR3 size: 17 residues. The DNA for the CDR3 is TGTGCCAGCAGCTTTGTGTCCACCGGGTCGACTTCCTACGAGCAGTACTTC. Protein: CASSFVSTGSTSYEQYF. The full variable domain, in which reference TRBV11-3 and TRBJ2-7 provide the parts outside the CDR3, is EAGVVQSPRYKIIEKKQPVAFWCNPISGHNTLYWYLQNLGQGPELLIRYENEEAVDDSQLPKDRFSAERLKGVDSTLKIQPAELGDSAVYLCASSFVSTGSTSYEQYFGPGTRLTVT.

The rearrangement joins TRBV6-5 to TRBJ1-5; no clear D gene. The CDR3 loop spans 14 amino acids. Trimming stripped 4 bases from V and 0 bases from J, with 7 bases between. Per germline, CDR1 MNHEY and CDR2 SVGAGI. CDR3 in amino acids: CASSSWGSNQPQHF. The CDR3 DNA follows: TGTGCCAGCAGTTCTTGGGGTAGCAATCAGCCCCAGCATTTT.

This rearrangement joins TRBV19 to TRBJ1-2, with a tentative D call TRBD1 (5 bases). Between the trimmed V and J ends, which lost 0 bases and 5 bases, there was a span of 19 bases. The CDR3 contains 17 residues. The germline gives CDR1 LNHDA, CDR2 SQIVND (reference sequence). The CDR3 here is CASSIDFSTGRAYGYTF. As DNA, the CDR3 is TGTGCCAGTAGTATAGATTTTTCCACAGGCCGAGCATATGGCTACACCTTC.

V and J are TRBV28 and TRBJ1-5, with 7 bases aligning to TRBD1. The CDR3 loop spans 13 amino acids. Looked up from germline, CDR1 is MDHEN and CDR2 is SYDVKM. J lost 10 bases, V lost 7 bases, and 10 bases had no gene match. CDR3 DNA: TGTGCCAGCACCACCCAGGGGGGGAGACCCCAGCATTTT. This encodes CASTTQGGRPQHF. Filled out from reference TRBV28 and TRBJ1-5, the complete variable domain reads DVKVTQSSRYLVKRTGEKVFLECVQDMDHENMFWYRQDPGLGLRLIYFSYDVKMKEKGDIPEGYSVSREKKERFSLILESASTNQTSMYLCASTTQGGRPQHFGDGTRLSIL.

The CDR3 DNA follows: TGTGCCAGCAGTTTGGGCCAGAGATATGGCTACACCTTC. Residues: CASSLGQRYGYTF. The chain is built from TRBV28 and TRBJ1-2; D uncertain. The germline gives CDR1 MDHEN, CDR2 SYDVKM. This CDR3 comprises 13 residues. V gave up 3 bases and J gave up 5 bases, with 10 bases separating them.

The sample holds one count of this clone. The chain links TRBV5-4 to TRBJ1-2, with D possibly TRBD1 on 6 matching bases. V was clipped by 4 bases and J by 8 bases, with 21 bases between them. The CDR3 has 15 residues. CDR1 and CDR2 from the germline V gene are SGHNT and YYREEE (reference sequence). The CDR3 DNA follows: TGTGCCAGCAGCCTGGACCGGGGGCTAGGAGGAGGCTACACCTTC. Translation: CASSLDRGLGGGYTF.

In its sample, this clone was seen a few times. The chain employs TRBV7-9 and TRBJ2-4; unclear D gene. The length of the CDR3 is 15 residues. V was shortened by 0 bases and J by 2 bases, with 8 bases between the two germline ends. Germline V gives CDR1 SEHNR, CDR2 FQNEAQ (reference sequence). CDR3 sequence: CASSLALSSKNIQYF. The CDR3 DNA sequence: TGTGCCAGCAGCTTAGCTTTGAGTTCCAAAAACATTCAGTACTTC. The full variable domain, completed using reference TRBV7-9 and TRBJ2-4, is DTGVSQNPRHKITKRGQNVTFRCDPISEHNRLYWYRQTLGQGPEFLTYFQNEAQLEKSRLLSDRFSAERPKGSFSTLEIQRTEQGDSAMYLCASSLALSSKNIQYFGAGTRLSVL.

The chain has TRBV5-1 and TRBJ1-1, with D hard to call. Germline-derived CDR1 and CDR2 are SGHRS and YFSETQ. The CDR3 sequence is 13 residues long. Trimming took off 0 bases at V and 6 bases at J, with 9 bases between the two ends. The CDR3 loop reads CASSLAGRPEAFF. CDR3 in DNA: TGCGCCAGCAGCTTGGCCGGACGGCCTGAAGCTTTCTTT. Full variable domain (remainder filled in from reference TRBV5-1 and TRBJ1-1): KAGVTQTPRYLIKTRGQQVTLSCSPISGHRSVSWYQQTPGQGLQFLFEYFSETQRNKGNFPGRFSGRQFSNSRSEMNVSTLELGDSALYLCASSLAGRPEAFFGQGTRLTVV.

This clone was observed once. CDR3 coding DNA: TGTGCCACCAGCAGAGATGGGAGTAACTATGGCTACACCTTC. Translated: CATSRDGSNYGYTF. The rearrangement joins TRBV15 to TRBJ1-2; no clear D gene. V lost 0 bases and J lost 1, with 6 bases in between. This CDR3 region has 14 residues. Germline CDR1 reads LNHNV; CDR2 reads YYDKDF (reference sequence).

This sequence joins TRBV5-6 and TRBJ2-3; D uncertain. From germline, CDR1 is SGHDT and CDR2 YYEEEE. CDR3 length: 14 amino acids. The V and J ends lost 2 bases and 5 bases respectively, with 12 bases between them. CDR3 in DNA: TGTGCCAGCAGCTTACCCGGTCTCGGAGATACGCAGTATTTT. This gives the protein CASSLPGLGDTQYF.

The CDR3 bases are TGTGCCAGCAGCTTAGCCCCCCAGGGCTACGTCCTGACTTTC. This encodes CASSLAPQGYVLTF. The rearrangement uses TRBV7-9 and TRBJ2-6, with a tentative D call TRBD1 (5 bases). Germline V CDR1 and CDR2: SEHNR, FQNEAQ (reference sequence). The V and J ends lost 0 bases and 11 bases respectively, with 11 bases between them. There are 14 residues in the CDR3.